This section outlines one T cell receptor (beta chain) sequence together with its context. Its antigen is still unknown. These data belong to a study of human thymus T cells. Whole-study results and caveats: Repertoires from thymus and blood appeared to show biased V and J gene usage.

Measured with immunoSEQ multiplex PCR; TCRdb has only the in-frame clones, and not every one. The sample lists about 60,000 clones, 90% to 95% occurring once. Donors were healthy Finnish infants having corrective surgery for congenital heart defects. During surgery, about 0.5-1 mL peripheral blood was drawn from four of eight donors. V was pared by 2 bases and J by 6 bases, with 3 bases of the junction left unmatched. CDR3 length: 13 amino acids. The germline CDR1 and CDR2 sequences are WNHNN and SYGVQD (reference sequence). Sequenced input: blood. The V and J genes are TRBV10-1 and TRBJ2-7, with TRBD1 matching over 8 bases. This receptor was identified in a boy under two years old with a congenital heart defect but otherwise immunologically healthy. The DNA of the CDR3 is TGCGCCAGCAGTGAGGGACAGGGCTTCGAGCAGTACTTC. Translated, it gives CASSEGQGFEQYF.